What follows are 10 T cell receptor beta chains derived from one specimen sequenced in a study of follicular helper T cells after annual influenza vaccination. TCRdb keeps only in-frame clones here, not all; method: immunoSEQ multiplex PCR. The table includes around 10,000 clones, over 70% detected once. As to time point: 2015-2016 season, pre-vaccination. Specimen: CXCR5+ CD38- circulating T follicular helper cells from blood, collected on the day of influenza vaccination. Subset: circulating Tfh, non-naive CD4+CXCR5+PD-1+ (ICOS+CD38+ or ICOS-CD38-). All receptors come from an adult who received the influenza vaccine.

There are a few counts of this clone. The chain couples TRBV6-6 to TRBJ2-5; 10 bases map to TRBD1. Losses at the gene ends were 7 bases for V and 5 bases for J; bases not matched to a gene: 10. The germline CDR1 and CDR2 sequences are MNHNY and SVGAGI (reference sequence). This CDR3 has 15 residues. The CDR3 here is CASTTLTGGVETQYF. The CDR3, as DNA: TGTGCCAGCACCACATTGACAGGGGGCGTTGAGACCCAGTACTTC.

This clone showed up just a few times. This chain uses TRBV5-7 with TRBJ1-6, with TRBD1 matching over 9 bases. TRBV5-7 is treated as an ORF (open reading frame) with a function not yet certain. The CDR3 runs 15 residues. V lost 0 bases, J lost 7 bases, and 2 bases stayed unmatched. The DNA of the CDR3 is TGTGCCAGCAGCTTGGGGGACAGGGACAATTCACCCCTCCACTTT. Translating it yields CASSLGDRDNSPLHF.

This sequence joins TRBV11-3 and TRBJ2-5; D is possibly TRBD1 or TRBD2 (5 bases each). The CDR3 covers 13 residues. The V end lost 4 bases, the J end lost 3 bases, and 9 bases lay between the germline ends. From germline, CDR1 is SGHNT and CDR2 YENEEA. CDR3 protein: CASSSGTKETQYF. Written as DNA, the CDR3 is TGTGCCAGCAGCTCCGGGACCAAAGAGACCCAGTACTTC.

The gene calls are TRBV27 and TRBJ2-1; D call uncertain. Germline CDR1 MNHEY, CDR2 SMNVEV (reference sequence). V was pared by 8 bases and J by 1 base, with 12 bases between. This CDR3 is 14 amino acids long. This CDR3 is CASGPEDSYNEQFF. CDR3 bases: TGTGCCAGCGGACCAGAAGATTCCTACAATGAGCAGTTCTTC.

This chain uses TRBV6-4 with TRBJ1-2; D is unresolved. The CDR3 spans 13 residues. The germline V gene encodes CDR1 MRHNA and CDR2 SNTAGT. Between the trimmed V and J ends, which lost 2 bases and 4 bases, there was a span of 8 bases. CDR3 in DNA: TGTGCCAGCAGTGACGTGGGCGGCTATGGCTACACCTTC. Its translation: CASSDVGGYGYTF.

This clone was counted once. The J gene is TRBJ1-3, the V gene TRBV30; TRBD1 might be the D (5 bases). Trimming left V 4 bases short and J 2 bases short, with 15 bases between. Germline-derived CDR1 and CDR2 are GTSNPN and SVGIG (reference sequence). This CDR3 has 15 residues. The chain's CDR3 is CAWKRGRLPGNTIYF. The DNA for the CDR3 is TGTGCCTGGAAGCGGGGCAGGCTCCCTGGAAACACCATATATTTT.

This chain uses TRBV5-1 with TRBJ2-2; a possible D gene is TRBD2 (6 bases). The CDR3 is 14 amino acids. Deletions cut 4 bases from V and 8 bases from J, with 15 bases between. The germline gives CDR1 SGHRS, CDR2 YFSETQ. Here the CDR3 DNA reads TGCGCCAGCAGCCTGGACCCCGCGGGGGGGGAGCTGTTTTTT. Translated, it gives CASSLDPAGGELFF.

CDR3 loop: CASSFTENTEAFF. The CDR3 region has the DNA TGTGCCAGCAGCTTTACAGAGAACACTGAAGCTTTCTTT. The chain recombines TRBV7-3 with TRBJ1-1, with no clear D. Trimming cost V 3 bases and J 1 base, with 6 bases left between them. Germline loops: CDR1 SGHTA, CDR2 FQGTGA. CDR3 length: 13 amino acids.

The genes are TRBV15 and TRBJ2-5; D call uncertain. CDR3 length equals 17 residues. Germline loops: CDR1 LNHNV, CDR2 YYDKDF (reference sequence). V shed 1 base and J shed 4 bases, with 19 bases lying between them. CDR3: CATSRVLPGPLGETQYF. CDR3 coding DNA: TGTGCCACCAGCAGAGTGCTTCCCGGACCCCTCGGAGAGACCCAGTACTTC.

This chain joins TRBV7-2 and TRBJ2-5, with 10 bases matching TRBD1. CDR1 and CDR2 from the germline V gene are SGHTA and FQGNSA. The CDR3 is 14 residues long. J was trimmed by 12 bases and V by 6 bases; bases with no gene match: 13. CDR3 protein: CASRDPGQGFIEYF. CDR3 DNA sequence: TGTGCCAGCAGAGATCCGGGACAGGGGTTTATTGAGTACTTC.